This TCR beta chain is drawn from a study of blood T cell repertoires in COVID-19. Overall study context: COVID-19 samples, acute and convalescent, were from the United States, Italy and Spain. The cDNA or gDNA used as material had been derived from T cells, B-cell-depleted T cells, or PBMCs.

Authors' methods: How many nucleated cells were present was estimated from reference gene primer amplification. Sequenced by immunoSEQ multiplex PCR; TCRdb stores in-frame clones only, minus some. V, J and clone size are taken as reported in that table, and D and trimming were inferred from the DNA itself. The sample contains about 150,000 clones, 80% to 90% of which appear only once. Patients at the Seattle site were enrolled during active infection and followed longitudinally. This CDR3 is 17 amino acids long. Germline CDR1 is SGHDT and CDR2 is YYEEEE. Trimming cost V 4 bases and J 1 base, with 20 bases left between them.

The sequencing input was peripheral blood. The clonotype comes from a man in his late teens or twenties with COVID-19, enrolled during active disease. The rearrangement links TRBV5-6 to TRBJ1-1; TRBD1 is a possible D gene (5 bases). The CDR3: CASSPPRARAPNTEAFF. The DNA for the CDR3 is TGTGCCAGCAGCCCACCACGCGCCAGGGCCCCGAACACTGAAGCTTTCTTT.